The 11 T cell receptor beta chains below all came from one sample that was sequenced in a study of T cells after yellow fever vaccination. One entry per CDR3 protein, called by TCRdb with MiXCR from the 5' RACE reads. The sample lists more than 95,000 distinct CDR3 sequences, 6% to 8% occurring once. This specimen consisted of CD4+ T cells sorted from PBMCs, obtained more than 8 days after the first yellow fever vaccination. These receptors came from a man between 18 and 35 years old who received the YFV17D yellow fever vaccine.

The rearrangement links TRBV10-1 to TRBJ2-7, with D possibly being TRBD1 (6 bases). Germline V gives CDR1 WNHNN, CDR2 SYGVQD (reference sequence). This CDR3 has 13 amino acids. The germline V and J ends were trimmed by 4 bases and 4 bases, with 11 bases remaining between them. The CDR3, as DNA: TGCGCCAGCAGTGCGATGCAGGGGTACGAGCAGTACTTC. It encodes CASSAMQGYEQYF.

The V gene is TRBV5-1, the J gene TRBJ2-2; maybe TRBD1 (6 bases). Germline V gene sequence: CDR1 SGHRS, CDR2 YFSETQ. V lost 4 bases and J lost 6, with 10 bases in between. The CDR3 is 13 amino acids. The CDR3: CASSVQGPGELFF. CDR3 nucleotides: TGCGCCAGCAGCGTACAGGGCCCCGGGGAGCTGTTTTTT.

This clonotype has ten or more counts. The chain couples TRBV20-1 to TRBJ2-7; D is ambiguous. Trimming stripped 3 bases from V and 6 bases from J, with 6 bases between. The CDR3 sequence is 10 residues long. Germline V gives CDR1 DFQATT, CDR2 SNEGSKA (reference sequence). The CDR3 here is CSARNGEQYF. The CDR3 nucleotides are TGCAGTGCTAGGAATGGCGAGCAGTACTTC.

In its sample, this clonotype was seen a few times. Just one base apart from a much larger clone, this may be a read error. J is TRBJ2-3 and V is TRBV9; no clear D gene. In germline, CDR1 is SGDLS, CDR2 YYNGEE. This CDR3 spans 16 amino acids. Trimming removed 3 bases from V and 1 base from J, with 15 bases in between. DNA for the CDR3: TGTGCCAGCAGCGGTGCCCCGGTACGGGGCACAGATACGCAGTATTTT. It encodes CASSGAPVRGTDTQYF.

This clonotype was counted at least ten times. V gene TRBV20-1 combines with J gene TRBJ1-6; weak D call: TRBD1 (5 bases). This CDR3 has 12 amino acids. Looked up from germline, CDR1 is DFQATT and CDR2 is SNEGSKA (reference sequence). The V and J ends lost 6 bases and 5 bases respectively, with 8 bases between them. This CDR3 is CSAGVNNSPLHF. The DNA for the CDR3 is TGCAGTGCGGGGGTAAATAATTCACCCCTCCACTTT.

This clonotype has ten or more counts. CDR3 DNA sequence: TGTGCCAGCAGTTACTCGATGGGTAGCGGGGGCACAGATACGCAGTATTTT. This translates into CASSYSMGSGGTDTQYF. The chain employs TRBV6-5 and TRBJ2-3, with 8 bases identical to TRBD2. CDR3 length: 17 residues. Germline V gene data show CDR1 as MNHEY and CDR2 as SVGAGI. The junction had 6 bases not matched to a gene; V was cut back by 0 bases and J by 1 base.

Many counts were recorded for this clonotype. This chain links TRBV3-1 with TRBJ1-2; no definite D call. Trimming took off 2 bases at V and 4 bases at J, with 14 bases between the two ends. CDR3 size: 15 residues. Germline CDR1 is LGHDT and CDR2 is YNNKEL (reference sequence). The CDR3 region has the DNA TGTGCCAGCAGCCAACCGATGACATCGATCTATGGCTACACCTTC. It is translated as CASSQPMTSIYGYTF.

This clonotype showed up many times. The CDR3 DNA sequence: TGTGCCAGCAGCTTAAGACAGCGGGGACGCTCCTATAATTCACCCCTCCACTTT. This gives the protein CASSLRQRGRSYNSPLHF. The J gene is TRBJ1-6, the V gene TRBV7-6; TRBD1 is a possible D gene (5 bases). Trimming took 2 bases from V and 0 from J, leaving 14 bases between them. The CDR3 is made up of 18 amino acids. Germline CDR1 is SGHVS and CDR2 is FNYEAQ.

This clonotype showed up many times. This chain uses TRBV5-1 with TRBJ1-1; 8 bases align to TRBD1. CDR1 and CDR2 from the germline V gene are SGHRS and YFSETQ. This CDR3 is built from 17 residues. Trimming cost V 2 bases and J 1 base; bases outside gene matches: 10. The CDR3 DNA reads TGCGCCAGCAGCTTAGATAACAGGGGGTTTCCGAACACTGAAGCTTTCTTT. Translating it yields CASSLDNRGFPNTEAFF. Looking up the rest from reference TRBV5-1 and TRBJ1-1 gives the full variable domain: KAGVTQTPRYLIKTRGQQVTLSCSPISGHRSVSWYQQTPGQGLQFLFEYFSETQRNKGNFPGRFSGRQFSNSRSEMNVSTLELGDSALYLCASSLDNRGFPNTEAFFGQGTRLTVV.

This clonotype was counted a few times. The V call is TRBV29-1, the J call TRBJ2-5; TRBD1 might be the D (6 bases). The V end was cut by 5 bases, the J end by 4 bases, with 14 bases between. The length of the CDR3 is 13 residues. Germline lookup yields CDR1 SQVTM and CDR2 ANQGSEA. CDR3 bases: TGCAGCGTTCTCCGGGACATCCTAGAGACCCAGTACTTC. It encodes CSVLRDILETQYF.

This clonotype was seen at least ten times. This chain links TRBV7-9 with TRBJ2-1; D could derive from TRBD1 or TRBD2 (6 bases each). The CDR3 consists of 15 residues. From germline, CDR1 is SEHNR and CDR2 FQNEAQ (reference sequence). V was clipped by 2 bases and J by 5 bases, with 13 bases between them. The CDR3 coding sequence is TGTGCCAGCAGCTTATTGAGGGGGGTGAACAATGAGCAGTTCTTC. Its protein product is CASSLLRGVNNEQFF. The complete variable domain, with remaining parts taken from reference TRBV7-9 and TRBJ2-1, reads DTGVSQNPRHKITKRGQNVTFRCDPISEHNRLYWYRQTLGQGPEFLTYFQNEAQLEKSRLLSDRFSAERPKGSFSTLEIQRTEQGDSAMYLCASSLLRGVNNEQFFGPGTRLTVL.